This T cell receptor (beta chain) was sequenced in a study of CD8+CD57+ T cells in acquired aplastic anemia. TCR beta VDJ and CDR3 profiling used genomic DNA as template. TCRdb reanalysed the reads using MiXCR and keeps one entry per CDR3 protein. The sample holds around 200,000 distinct CDR3 sequences, about half seen once. In patients chosen for sequencing, flow cytometry had shown CD8+CD57+ cell expansion. Germline-derived CDR1 and CDR2 are SGHAT and FQDESV (reference sequence). This CDR3 region has 18 residues. V gave up 2 bases and J gave up 4 bases; unmatched junction bases: 12. This clonotype has ten or more counts.

Sequenced input: sorted CD4+, CD8+, or CD8+CD57+ T cells (not recorded which) from PBMCs. The origin of this receptor is a human donor with aplastic anemia. The V and J genes are TRBV11-1 and TRBJ2-7; 12 bases line up with TRBD1. In nucleotides, the CDR3 is TGTGCCAGCAGCTTATCGACCACCGGGACAGGGGGCGTATACGAGCAGTACTTC. Its translation: CASSLSTTGTGGVYEQYF.